Given below is one T cell receptor beta chain in context. Its antigen remains unidentified. The data were taken from a study of cytomegalovirus exposure and HLA in healthy donors. Overall study results and limits: 164 TCR beta chains were listed as cytomegalovirus-associated. Confirmation in vitro established that a few CMV-associated chains were specific for CMV antigens.

Germline CDR1 reads SGHTS; CDR2 reads YDEGEE. The length of the CDR3 is 17 residues. V shed 4 bases and J shed 0 bases, with 16 bases lying between them. The study drew the donors from its approximately 120-subject validation cohort, separate from the approximately 700-subject first cohort. Repertoires were generated with immunoSEQ multiplex PCR, while TCRdb's copy carries only in-frame clones and drops some. The table records roughly 180,000 clones, 84% of them present only once. The chain has TRBV5-8 and TRBJ2-2, with D unresolved. The specimen was PBMCs. The source of this sequence is a man between 18 and 35 years old in good health and CMV-seropositive. CDR3 residues: CASSRRAASTNTGELFF. The CDR3 DNA is TGTGCCAGCAGCCGCCGCGCCGCGAGTACGAACACCGGGGAGCTGTTTTTT.